The 8 T cell receptor beta chains in this list originate from one sample, sequenced in a study of blood T cell repertoires in COVID-19. Only in-frame clones appear in the TCRdb table, and some are missing; sequencing was by immunoSEQ multiplex PCR. The sample lists around 190,000 clones, more than 85% occurring once. The material sequenced was PBMCs or T cells enriched from blood (not recorded which). The receptors come from a woman aged 40 to 49 in a cohort exposed to, infected with or recovered from COVID-19 (not recorded which).

The CDR3: CAWIWTGVSTEAFF. The CDR3 nucleotides are TGTGCCTGGATCTGGACAGGGGTGAGCACTGAAGCTTTCTTT. The chain is built from TRBV30 and TRBJ1-1; 9 bases agree with TRBD1. The J segment lost 4 bases and the V segment lost 4 bases, leaving 7 bases of the junction unmatched. CDR1 is GTSNPN, CDR2 SVGIG, per germline (reference sequence). This CDR3 contains 14 residues.

The gene calls are TRBV28 and TRBJ1-1; a possible D gene is TRBD1 (5 bases). V was pared by 10 bases and J by 1 base, with 16 bases between. The CDR3 runs to 14 residues. CDR1 is MDHEN and CDR2 is SYDVKM in the germline V gene. The CDR3 region is CAIKEGRENTEAFF. Here the CDR3 DNA reads TGTGCCATCAAGGAGGGCAGGGAGAACACTGAAGCTTTCTTT.

This clone was picked up one time. The chain carries TRBV10-3 and TRBJ2-1; 7 bases align to TRBD2. This CDR3 is 14 amino acids long. The V gene end was trimmed by 1 base and the J gene end by 7 bases; junction bases not matched to a gene: 4. Germline loops: CDR1 ENHRY, CDR2 SYGVKD. The CDR3 region is CAISEWTRYNEQFF. The CDR3 DNA reads as TGTGCCATCAGTGAGTGGACTAGGTATAATGAGCAGTTCTTC.

Written as DNA, the CDR3 is TGTGCCAGCGGTCCCATACGCGGTGAGCAGTTCTTC. The encoded protein is CASGPIRGEQFF. This chain connects TRBV25-1 to TRBJ2-1; no firm D call. This CDR3 comprises 12 residues. V shed 8 bases and J shed 9 bases, with 14 bases lying between them. Germline CDR1 MGHDK, CDR2 SYGVNS.

The chain employs TRBV9 and TRBJ2-1; 10 bases align to TRBD2. The J segment lost 0 bases and the V segment lost 0 bases, leaving 3 bases of the junction unmatched. Germline V gives CDR1 SGDLS, CDR2 YYNGEE. The CDR3 runs 17 residues. CDR3 sequence reads: CASSVGSSGSSYNEQFF. In DNA, the CDR3 is TGTGCCAGCAGCGTAGGGTCTAGCGGGAGCTCCTACAATGAGCAGTTCTTC. Drawing the rest from reference TRBV9 and TRBJ2-1, the complete variable domain is DSGVTQTPKHLITATGQRVTLRCSPRSGDLSVYWYQQSLDQGLQFLIQYYNGEERAKGNILERFSAQQFPDLHSELNLSSLELGDSALYFCASSVGSSGSSYNEQFFGPGTRLTVL.

The chain employs TRBV11-2 and TRBJ2-1; 12 nucleotides match TRBD2. The CDR3 consists of 16 residues. The V gene end was trimmed by 3 bases and the J gene end by 2 bases; junction bases not matched to a gene: 2. Germline lookup yields CDR1 SGHAT and CDR2 FQNNGV. This CDR3 reads CASSLTSGGPYNEQFF. CDR3 DNA: TGTGCCAGCAGCTTGACTAGCGGGGGCCCCTACAATGAGCAGTTCTTC.

The chain couples TRBV5-4 to TRBJ1-2; a weak D match, TRBD1 (6 bases). The CDR3 covers 14 residues. The V end was cut by 0 bases, the J end by 1 base, with 7 bases between. Germline V gene data show CDR1 as SGHNT and CDR2 as YYREEE (reference sequence). The CDR3, as DNA: TGTGCCAGCAGCTTGGGGACAGATAACTATGGCTACACCTTC. This gives the protein CASSLGTDNYGYTF.

The chain couples TRBV24-1 to TRBJ1-1; D remains ambiguous. The germline CDR1 and CDR2 sequences are KGHDR and SFDVKD. CDR3 length: 14 amino acids. V dropped 4 bases and J dropped 1 base, with 9 bases sitting between them. The CDR3 bases are TGTGCCACCAGTGAACCGGGAAAGAACACTGAAGCTTTCTTT. Residues: CATSEPGKNTEAFF.